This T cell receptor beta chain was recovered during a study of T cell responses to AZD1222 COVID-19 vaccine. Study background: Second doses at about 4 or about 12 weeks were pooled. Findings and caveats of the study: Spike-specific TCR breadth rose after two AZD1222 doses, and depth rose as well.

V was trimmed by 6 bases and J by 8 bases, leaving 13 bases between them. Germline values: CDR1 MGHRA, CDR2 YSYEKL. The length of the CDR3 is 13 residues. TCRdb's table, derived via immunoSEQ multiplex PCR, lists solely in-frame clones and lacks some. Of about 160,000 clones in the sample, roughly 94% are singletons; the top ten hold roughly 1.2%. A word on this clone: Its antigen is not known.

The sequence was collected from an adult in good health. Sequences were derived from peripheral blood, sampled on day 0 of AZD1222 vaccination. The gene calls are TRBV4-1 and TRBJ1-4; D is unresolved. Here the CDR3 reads CASSHQSGEKLFF. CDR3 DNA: TGCGCCAGCAGTCACCAGTCTGGGGAAAAACTGTTTTTT.